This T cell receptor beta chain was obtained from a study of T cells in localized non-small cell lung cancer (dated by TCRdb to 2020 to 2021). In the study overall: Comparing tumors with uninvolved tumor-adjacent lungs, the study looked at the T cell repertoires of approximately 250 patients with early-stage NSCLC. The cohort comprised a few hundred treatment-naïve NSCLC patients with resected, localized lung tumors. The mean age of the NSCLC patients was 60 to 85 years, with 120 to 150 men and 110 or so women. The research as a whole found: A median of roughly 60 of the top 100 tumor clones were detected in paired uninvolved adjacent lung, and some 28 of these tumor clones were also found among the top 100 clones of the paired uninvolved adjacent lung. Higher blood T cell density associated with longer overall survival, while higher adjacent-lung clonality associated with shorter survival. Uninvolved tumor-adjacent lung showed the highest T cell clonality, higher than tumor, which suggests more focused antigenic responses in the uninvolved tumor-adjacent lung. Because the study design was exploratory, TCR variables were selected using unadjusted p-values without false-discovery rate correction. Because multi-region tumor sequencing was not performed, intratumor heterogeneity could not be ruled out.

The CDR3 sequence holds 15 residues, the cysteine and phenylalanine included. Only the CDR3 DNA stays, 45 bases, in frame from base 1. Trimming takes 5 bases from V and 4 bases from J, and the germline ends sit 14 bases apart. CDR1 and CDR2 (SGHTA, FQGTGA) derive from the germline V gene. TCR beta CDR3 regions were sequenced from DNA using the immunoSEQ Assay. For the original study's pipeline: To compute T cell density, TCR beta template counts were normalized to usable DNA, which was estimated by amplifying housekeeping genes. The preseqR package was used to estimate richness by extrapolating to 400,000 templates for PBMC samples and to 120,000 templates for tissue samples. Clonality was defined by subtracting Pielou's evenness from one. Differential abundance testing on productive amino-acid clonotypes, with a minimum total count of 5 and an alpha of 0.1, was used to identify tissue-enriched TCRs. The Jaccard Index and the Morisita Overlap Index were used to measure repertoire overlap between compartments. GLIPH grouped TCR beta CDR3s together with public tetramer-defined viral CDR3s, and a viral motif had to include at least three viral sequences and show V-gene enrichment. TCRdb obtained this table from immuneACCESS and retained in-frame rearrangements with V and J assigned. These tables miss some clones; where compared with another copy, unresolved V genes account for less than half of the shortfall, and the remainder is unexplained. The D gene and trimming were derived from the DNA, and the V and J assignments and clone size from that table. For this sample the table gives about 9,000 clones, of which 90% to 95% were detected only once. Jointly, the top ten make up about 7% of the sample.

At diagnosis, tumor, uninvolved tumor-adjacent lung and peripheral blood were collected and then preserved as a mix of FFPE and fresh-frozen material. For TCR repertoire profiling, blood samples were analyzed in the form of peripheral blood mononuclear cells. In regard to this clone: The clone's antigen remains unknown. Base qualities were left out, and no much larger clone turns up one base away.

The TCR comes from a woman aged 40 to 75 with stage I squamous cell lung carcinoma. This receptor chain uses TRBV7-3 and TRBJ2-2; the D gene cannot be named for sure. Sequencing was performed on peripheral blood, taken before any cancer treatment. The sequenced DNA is TGTGCCAGCAGCGTCCTCCGAGGTTCCACCGGGGAGCTGTTTTTT. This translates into CASSVLRGSTGELFF.